The sequence of this T cell receptor beta chain was determined in a study of T-cell reconstitution after alpha-beta-depleted transplantation in children. Turning to this clonotype: Antigen specificity is unknown.

Molecular barcoding with unique molecular identifiers was used for the TCRbeta library. TCRdb used MiXCR to reprocess the PCR reads, holding one entry per CDR3 protein. The sample has about 240,000 distinct CDR3 sequences, about 26% seen once. Broader study findings: Newly made T cells mostly supplied T-cell counts and diversity one year after transplant. Surviving recipient T cells and thymic progenitors accounted for the high day-60 TCRbeta diversity observed in some patients. Approximately two months post-transplant, alpha-beta T cells reportedly originated from several hundred expanded graft clones.

Sequencing was performed on PBMCs, taken before TCRalphabeta/CD19-depleted stem cell transplant. The receptor's source is a girl aged 2-10 years with Fanconi anemia, due to receive a stem cell transplant.

The CDR3 sequence is CASSHPVRGSYEQYF. CDR3 nucleotides: TGTGCCAGCAGCCACCCTGTTCGCGGGTCCTACGAGCAGTACTTC. The chain has TRBV28 and TRBJ2-7; D might be TRBD2 (5 bases). Germline CDR1 MDHEN, CDR2 SYDVKM. The V and J ends lost 6 bases and 1 base respectively, with 16 bases between them. This CDR3 spans 15 amino acids.